These T cell receptor beta chains were read from a single sample in a study of blood T cell repertoires in COVID-19. Some clones are missing from TCRdb's copy, which holds only in-frame ones; the method was immunoSEQ multiplex PCR. The table includes around 150,000 clones, more than 70% detected once. The sequenced sample was peripheral blood. These receptors were obtained from a man aged 50 to 60 with active or convalescent COVID-19. The CDR3 runs from the conserved cysteine through the conserved F or W. D genes are given only for firm matches. Clone size appears in some rows only: once, few, many, or a class for an expanded clone.

DNA,CDR3,size,J,V,D
TGTGCCTGGAGTGTTCGGGAGACCCAGTACTTC,CAWSVRETQYF,-,TRBJ2-5,TRBV30,-
TGTGCCAGCAGCTCACTAGCGCGCACAGATACGCAGTATTTT,CASSSLARTDTQYF,-,TRBJ2-3,TRBV7-3,TRBD2
TGTGCCAGCAGCTTACCCACAGACAGGGCCGGCGAGCAGTACTTC,CASSLPTDRAGEQYF,-,TRBJ2-7,TRBV7-9,TRBD1
TGTGCCAGCAGCTCTATTGGTGGCACAGATACGCAGTATTTT,CASSSIGGTDTQYF,-,TRBJ2-3,TRBV7-9,-
TGTGCCAGCAGCATCGGACAGGGCATCGAGCAGTACTTC,CASSIGQGIEQYF,-,TRBJ2-7,TRBV7-6,TRBD1
TGTGCCAGCAGTCCCGGGACAGGGGTCGGGGCCAACGTCCTGACTTTC,CASSPGTGVGANVLTF,few,TRBJ2-6,TRBV6-2/TRBV6-3,TRBD1
TGTGCCAGCAGCCGACAGGGACGAGATGGCTACACCTTC,CASSRQGRDGYTF,-,TRBJ1-2,TRBV12-3/TRBV12-4,TRBD1
TGTGCCAGCACCCCCTCGGGCTCTGGGGCCAACGTCCTGACTTTC,CASTPSGSGANVLTF,-,TRBJ2-6,TRBV6-2/TRBV6-3,-
TGTGCCAGCATTCCTACAGGGCTGAACACTGAAGCTTTCTTT,CASIPTGLNTEAFF,once,TRBJ1-1,TRBV5-6,-
TGTGCCAGCAGCTGGGGACAGGCAGATACGCAGTATTTT,CASSWGQADTQYF,once,TRBJ2-3,TRBV11-2,TRBD1
TGTGCCAGCAGTGAACTAGCGGACTCCTACAATGAGCAGTTCTTC,CASSELADSYNEQFF,-,TRBJ2-1,TRBV6-1,TRBD2
TGTGCCTGGACCACAGCCTTTTTGGGCGAAAAACTGTTTTTT,CAWTTAFLGEKLFF,-,TRBJ1-4,TRBV30,-
TGTGCCAGCAGTTTAAGAGGGTATGGTGACAATCAGCCCCAGCATTTT,CASSLRGYGDNQPQHF,-,TRBJ1-5,TRBV27,-
TGTGCCAGCAGCGTTCTTAGCGTCAATGAGCAGTTCTTC,CASSVLSVNEQFF,once,TRBJ2-1,TRBV9,-
TGTGCCAGTAGTATAGGACAGGGACACATGAACACTGAAGCTTTCTTT,CASSIGQGHMNTEAFF,-,TRBJ1-1,TRBV19,TRBD1
TGTGCCAGCTCACGTACAGGGGCAGTCACCGGGGAGCTGTTTTTT,CASSRTGAVTGELFF,-,TRBJ2-2,TRBV18,TRBD1
TGTGCCAGCAGTTACAGGACAGGGGATTCACCCCTCCACTTT,CASSYRTGDSPLHF,-,TRBJ1-6,TRBV6-5,TRBD1